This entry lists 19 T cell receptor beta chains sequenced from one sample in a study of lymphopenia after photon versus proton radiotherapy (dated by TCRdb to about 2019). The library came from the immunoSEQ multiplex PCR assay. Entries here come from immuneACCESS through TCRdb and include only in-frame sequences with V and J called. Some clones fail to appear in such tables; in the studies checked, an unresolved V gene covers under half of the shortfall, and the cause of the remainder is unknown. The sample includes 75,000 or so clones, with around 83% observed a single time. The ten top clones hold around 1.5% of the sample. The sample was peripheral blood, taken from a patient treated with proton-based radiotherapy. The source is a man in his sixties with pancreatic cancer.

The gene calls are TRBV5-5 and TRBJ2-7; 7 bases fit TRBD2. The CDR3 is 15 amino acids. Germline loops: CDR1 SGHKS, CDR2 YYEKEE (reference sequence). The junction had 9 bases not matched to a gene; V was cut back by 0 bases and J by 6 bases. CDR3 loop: CASSLGSLAGVEQYF. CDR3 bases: TGTGCCAGCAGCTTGGGGAGCCTTGCGGGGGTCGAGCAGTACTTC.

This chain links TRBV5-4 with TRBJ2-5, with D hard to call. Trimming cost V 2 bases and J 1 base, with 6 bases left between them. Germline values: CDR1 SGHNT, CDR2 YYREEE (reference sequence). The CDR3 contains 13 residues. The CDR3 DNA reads TGTGCCAGCAGCTTACAGCGCCAAGAGACCCAGTACTTC. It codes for CASSLQRQETQYF.

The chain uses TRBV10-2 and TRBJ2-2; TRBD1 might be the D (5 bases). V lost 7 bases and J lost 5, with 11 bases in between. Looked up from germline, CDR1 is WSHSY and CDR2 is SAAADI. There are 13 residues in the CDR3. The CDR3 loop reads CASTLKGTGELFF. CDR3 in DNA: TGCGCCAGCACCCTTAAGGGGACCGGGGAGCTGTTTTTT.

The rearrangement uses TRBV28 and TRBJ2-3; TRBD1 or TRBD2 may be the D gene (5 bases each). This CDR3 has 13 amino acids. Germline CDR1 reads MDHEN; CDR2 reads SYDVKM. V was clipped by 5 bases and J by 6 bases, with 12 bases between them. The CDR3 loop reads CASSTGPWDTQYF. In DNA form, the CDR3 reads TGTGCCAGCAGTACGGGACCCTGGGATACGCAGTATTTT.

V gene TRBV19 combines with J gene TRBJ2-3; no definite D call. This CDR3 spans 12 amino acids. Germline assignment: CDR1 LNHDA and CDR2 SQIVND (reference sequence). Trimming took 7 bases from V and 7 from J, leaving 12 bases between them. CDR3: CASTADPYTQYF. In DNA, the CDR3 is TGTGCCAGTACCGCGGACCCCTATACGCAGTATTTT.

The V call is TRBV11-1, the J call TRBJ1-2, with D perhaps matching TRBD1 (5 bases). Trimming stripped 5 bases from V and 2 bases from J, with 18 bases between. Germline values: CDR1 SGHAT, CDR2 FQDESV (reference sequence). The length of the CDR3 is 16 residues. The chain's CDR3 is CASSREPGSPNYGYTF. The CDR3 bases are TGTGCCAGCAGCAGAGAACCAGGGTCCCCGAACTATGGCTACACCTTC.

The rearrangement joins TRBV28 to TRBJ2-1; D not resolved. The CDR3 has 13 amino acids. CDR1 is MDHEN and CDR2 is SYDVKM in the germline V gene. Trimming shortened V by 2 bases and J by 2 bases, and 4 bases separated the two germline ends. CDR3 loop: CASSLVAYNEQFF. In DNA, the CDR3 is TGTGCCAGCAGTTTAGTTGCCTACAATGAGCAGTTCTTC.

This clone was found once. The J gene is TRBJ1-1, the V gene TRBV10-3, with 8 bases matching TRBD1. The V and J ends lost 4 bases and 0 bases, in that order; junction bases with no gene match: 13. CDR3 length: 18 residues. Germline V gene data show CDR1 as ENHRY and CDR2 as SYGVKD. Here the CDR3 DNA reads TGTGCCATCAGTGGTACGGGACAGGCCTTCCTCTTGAACACTGAAGCTTTCTTT. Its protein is CAISGTGQAFLLNTEAFF.

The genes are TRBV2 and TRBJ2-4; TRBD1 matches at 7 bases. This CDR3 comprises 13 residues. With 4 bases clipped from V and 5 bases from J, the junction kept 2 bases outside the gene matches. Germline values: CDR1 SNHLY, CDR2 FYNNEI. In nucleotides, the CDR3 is TGTGCCAGCAGTGGGGACAGAGAAAACATTCAGTACTTC. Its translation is CASSGDRENIQYF.

CDR3: CASSLGVGTGLYGYTF. The CDR3 region has the DNA TGTGCCAGCAGCCTAGGGGTCGGGACAGGGTTGTATGGCTACACCTTC. The rearrangement links TRBV7-9 to TRBJ1-2, with 9 bases lining up with TRBD1. Per germline, CDR1 SEHNR and CDR2 FQNEAQ (reference sequence). J gave up 5 bases and V 5 bases, and 12 bases lay outside the gene matches. The CDR3 contains 16 residues.

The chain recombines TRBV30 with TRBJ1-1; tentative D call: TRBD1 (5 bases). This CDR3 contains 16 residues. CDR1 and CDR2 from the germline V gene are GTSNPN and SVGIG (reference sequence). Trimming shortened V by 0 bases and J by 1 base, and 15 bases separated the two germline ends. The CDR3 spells CAWSVMSAGPNTEAFF. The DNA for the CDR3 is TGTGCCTGGAGTGTTATGTCGGCAGGGCCGAACACTGAAGCTTTCTTT.

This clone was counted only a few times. The CDR3 here is CSAANTGELFF. The DNA for the CDR3 is TGCAGTGCTGCTAACACCGGGGAGCTGTTTTTT. The chain has TRBV20-1 and TRBJ2-2; D gene uncertain. The CDR3 covers 11 residues. Germline CDR1 reads DFQATT; CDR2 reads SNEGSKA (reference sequence). V gave up 5 bases and J gave up 2 bases, with 3 bases separating them.

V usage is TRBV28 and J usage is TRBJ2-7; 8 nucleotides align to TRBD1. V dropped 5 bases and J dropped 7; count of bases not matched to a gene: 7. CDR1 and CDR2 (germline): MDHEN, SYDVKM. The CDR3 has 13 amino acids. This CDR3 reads CASSDRGLREQYF. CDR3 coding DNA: TGTGCCAGCAGTGACAGGGGCCTACGGGAGCAGTACTTC.

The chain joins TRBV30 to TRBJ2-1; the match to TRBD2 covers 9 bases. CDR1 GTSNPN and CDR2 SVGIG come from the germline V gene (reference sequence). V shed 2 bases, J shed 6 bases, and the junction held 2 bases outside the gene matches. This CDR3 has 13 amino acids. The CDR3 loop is CAWSTSGRNEQFF. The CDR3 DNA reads TGTGCCTGGAGTACTAGCGGGCGCAATGAGCAGTTCTTC.

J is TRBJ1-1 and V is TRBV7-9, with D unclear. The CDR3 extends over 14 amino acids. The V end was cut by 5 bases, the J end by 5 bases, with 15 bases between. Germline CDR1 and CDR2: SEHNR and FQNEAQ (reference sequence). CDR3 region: CASSRATGETEAFF. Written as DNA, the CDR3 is TGTGCCAGCAGCCGTGCGACGGGAGAGACTGAAGCTTTCTTT.

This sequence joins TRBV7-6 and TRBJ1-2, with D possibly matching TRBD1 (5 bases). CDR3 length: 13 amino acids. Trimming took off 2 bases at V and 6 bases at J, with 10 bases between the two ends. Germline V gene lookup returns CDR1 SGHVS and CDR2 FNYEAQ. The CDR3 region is CASSLTKQDGYTF. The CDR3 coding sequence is TGTGCCAGCAGCTTAACTAAACAGGATGGCTACACCTTC.

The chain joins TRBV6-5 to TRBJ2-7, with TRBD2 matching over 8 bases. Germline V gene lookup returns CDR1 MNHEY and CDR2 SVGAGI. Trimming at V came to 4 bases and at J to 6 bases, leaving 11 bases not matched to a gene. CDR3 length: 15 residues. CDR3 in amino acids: CASSWGRREGSEQYF. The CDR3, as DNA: TGTGCCAGCAGTTGGGGAAGACGGGAGGGCTCCGAGCAGTACTTC.

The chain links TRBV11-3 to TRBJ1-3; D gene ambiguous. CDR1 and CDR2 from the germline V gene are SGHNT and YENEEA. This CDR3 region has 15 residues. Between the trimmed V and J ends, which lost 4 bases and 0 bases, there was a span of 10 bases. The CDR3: CASSSRRNSGNTIYF. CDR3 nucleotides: TGTGCCAGCAGCTCGCGACGGAACTCTGGAAACACCATATATTTT.

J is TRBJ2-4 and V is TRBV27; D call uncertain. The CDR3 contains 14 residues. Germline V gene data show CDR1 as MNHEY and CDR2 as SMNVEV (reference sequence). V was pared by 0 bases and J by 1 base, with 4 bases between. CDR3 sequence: CASSLSRAKNIQYF. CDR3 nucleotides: TGTGCCAGCAGTTTATCGAGGGCCAAAAACATTCAGTACTTC.